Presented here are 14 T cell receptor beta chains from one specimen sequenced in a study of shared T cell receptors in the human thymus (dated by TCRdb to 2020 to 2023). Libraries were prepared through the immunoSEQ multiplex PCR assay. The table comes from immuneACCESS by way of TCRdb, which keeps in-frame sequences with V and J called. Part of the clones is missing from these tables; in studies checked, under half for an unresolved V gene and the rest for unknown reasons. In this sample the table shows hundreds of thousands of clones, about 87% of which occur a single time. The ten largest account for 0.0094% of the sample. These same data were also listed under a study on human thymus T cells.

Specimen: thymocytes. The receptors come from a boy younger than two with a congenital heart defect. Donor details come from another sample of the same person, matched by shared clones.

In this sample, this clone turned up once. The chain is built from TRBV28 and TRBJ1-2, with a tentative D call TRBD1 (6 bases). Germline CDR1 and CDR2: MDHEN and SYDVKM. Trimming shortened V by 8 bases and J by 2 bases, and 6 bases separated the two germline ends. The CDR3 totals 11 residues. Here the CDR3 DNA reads TGTGCCAGCGGGGGCAACTATGGCTACACCTTC. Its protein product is CASGGNYGYTF.

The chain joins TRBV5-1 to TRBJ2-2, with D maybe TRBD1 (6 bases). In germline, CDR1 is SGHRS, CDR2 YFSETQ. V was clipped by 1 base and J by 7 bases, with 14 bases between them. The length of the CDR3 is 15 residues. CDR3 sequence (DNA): TGCGCCAGCAGCTTGAACTGGGACATGGTCGGGGAGCTGTTTTTT. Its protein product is CASSLNWDMVGELFF.

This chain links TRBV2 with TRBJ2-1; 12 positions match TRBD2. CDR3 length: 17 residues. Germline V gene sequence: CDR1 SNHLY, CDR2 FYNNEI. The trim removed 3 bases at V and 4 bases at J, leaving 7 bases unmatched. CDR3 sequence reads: CASSDRLAGGDYNEQFF. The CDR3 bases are TGTGCCAGCAGTGACCGGCTAGCGGGGGGGGATTACAATGAGCAGTTCTTC.

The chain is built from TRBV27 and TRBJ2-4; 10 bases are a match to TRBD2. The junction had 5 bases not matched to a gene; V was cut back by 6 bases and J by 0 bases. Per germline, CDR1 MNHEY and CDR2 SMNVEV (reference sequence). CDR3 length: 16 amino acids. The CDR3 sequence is CASSLAGGLAKNIQYF. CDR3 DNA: TGTGCCAGCAGCTTAGCGGGGGGACTAGCCAAAAACATTCAGTACTTC.

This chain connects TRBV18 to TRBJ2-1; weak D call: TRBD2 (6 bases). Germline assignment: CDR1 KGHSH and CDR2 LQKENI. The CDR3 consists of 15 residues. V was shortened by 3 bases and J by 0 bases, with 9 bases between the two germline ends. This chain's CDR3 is CASSPSGTSYNEQFF. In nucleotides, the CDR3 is TGTGCCAGCTCACCTAGCGGTACCTCCTACAATGAGCAGTTCTTC.

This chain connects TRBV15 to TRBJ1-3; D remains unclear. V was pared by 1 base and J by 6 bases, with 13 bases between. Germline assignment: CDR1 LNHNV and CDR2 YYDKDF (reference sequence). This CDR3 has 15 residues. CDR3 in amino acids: CATSRVGGSENTIYF. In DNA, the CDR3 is TGTGCCACCAGCAGAGTTGGCGGCAGCGAAAACACCATATATTTT.

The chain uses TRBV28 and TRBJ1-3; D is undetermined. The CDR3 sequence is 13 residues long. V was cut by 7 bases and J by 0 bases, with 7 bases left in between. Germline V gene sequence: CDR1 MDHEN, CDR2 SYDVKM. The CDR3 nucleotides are TGTGCCAGCATCGGTGCCTCTGGAAACACCATATATTTT. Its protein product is CASIGASGNTIYF.

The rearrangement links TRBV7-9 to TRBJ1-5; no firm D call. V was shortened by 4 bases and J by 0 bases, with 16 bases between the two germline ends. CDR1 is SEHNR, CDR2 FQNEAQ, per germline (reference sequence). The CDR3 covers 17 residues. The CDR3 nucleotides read TGTGCCAGCAGCTCTTCTTTGTTAGAGAATAGCAATCAGCCCCAGCATTTT. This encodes CASSSSLLENSNQPQHF.

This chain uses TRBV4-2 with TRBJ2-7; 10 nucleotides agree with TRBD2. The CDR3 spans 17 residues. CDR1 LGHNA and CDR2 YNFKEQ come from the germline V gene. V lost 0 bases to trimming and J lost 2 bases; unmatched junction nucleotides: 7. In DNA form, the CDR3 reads TGTGCCAGCAGCCAAGATTTGCTAGCGGGGGCCACCTACGAGCAGTACTTC. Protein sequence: CASSQDLLAGATYEQYF.

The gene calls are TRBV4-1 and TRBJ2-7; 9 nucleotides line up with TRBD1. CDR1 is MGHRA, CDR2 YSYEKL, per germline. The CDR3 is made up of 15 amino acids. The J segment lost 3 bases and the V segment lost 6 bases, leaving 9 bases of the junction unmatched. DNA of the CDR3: TGCGCCAGCAGACGATCCGGGACAGGGAACTACGAGCAGTACTTC. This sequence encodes CASRRSGTGNYEQYF.

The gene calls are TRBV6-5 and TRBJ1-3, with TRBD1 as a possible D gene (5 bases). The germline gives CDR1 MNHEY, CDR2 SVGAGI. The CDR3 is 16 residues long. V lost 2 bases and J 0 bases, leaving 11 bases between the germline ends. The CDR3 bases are TGTGCCAGCAGTTACGGGACTGCTCGCTCTGGAAACACCATATATTTT. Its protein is CASSYGTARSGNTIYF.

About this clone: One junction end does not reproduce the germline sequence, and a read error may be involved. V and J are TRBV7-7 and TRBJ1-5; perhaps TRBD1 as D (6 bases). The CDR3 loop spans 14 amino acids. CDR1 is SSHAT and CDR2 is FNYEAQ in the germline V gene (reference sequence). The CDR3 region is CASSLSGANQPQHF. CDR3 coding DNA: TGTGCTAGCAGCTTATCAGGGGCCAATCAGCCCCAGCATTTT.

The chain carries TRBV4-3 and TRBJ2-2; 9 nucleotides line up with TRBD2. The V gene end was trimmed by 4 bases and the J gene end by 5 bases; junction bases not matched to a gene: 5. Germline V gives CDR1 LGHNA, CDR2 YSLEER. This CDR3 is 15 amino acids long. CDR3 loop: CASSLKAGGTGELFF. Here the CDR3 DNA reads TGCGCCAGCAGCCTTAAGGCGGGAGGGACCGGGGAGCTGTTTTTT.

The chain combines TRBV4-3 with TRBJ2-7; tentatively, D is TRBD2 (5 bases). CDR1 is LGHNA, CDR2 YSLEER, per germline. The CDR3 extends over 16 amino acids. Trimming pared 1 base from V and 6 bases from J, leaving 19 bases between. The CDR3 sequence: CASSQGLASPVVEQYF. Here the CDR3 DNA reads TGCGCCAGCAGCCAAGGGCTCGCTAGCCCAGTAGTCGAGCAGTACTTC.